Presented here are 9 T cell receptor beta chains from one specimen sequenced in a study of fetal regulatory T cell absence and autoimmunity. Method: immunoSEQ multiplex PCR; TCRdb's copy keeps in-frame clones and lacks some. The repertoire holds about 50,000 clones, approximately 83% seen once, with about 0.41% in the top ten. The sequencing sample was made of cord blood. The source is a newborn boy with IPEX syndrome.

The chain combines TRBV29-1 with TRBJ1-1, with a weak D call TRBD1 (5 bases). Germline values: CDR1 SQVTM, CDR2 ANQGSEA. Trimming cost V 5 bases and J 1 base, with 14 bases left between them. The CDR3 totals 14 residues. In DNA form, the CDR3 reads TGCAGCGTTCCAGGACAACCAAGGAACACTGAAGCTTTCTTT. Protein: CSVPGQPRNTEAFF.

This clone has just a few counts. The J gene is TRBJ1-2, the V gene TRBV19, with no clear D. The CDR3 consists of 12 residues. V dropped 3 bases and J dropped 5 bases, with 7 bases sitting between them. CDR1 and CDR2 (germline): LNHDA, SQIVND (reference sequence). The CDR3 bases are TGTGCCAGTAGTATCTGGGCTTATGGCTACACCTTC. Its translation: CASSIWAYGYTF.

CDR3 coding DNA: TGCGCCAGCAGCTTGGGGAGGAACGCGAACACCGGGGAGCTGTTTTTT. Translation gives CASSLGRNANTGELFF. The chain uses TRBV5-1 and TRBJ2-2; possibly TRBD2 for D (5 bases). Germline V CDR1 and CDR2: SGHRS, YFSETQ. Trimming shortened V by 0 bases and J by 0 bases, and 9 bases separated the two germline ends. The CDR3 covers 16 residues.

This chain connects TRBV6-1 to TRBJ1-1; D is uncertain. Germline loops: CDR1 MNHNS, CDR2 SASEGT. This CDR3 is built from 16 residues. Trimming took 2 bases from V and 10 from J, leaving 23 bases between them. CDR3 region: CASSEIVLGMELGAFF. The CDR3 coding sequence is TGTGCCAGCAGTGAAATAGTTCTGGGAATGGAGCTGGGAGCTTTCTTT.

The chain joins TRBV27 to TRBJ1-2; no clear D. CDR3 length: 11 amino acids. V lost 9 bases, J lost 14 bases, and 19 bases lay in between. Germline lookup yields CDR1 MNHEY and CDR2 SMNVEV (reference sequence). In DNA, the CDR3 is TGTGCCAGGAGACGATATTCATACAGAACCTTC. Its translation: CARRRYSYRTF.

This chain links TRBV4-1 with TRBJ2-3; 10 nucleotides align to TRBD2. From germline, CDR1 is MGHRA and CDR2 YSYEKL. J lost 3 bases, V lost 1 base, and 10 bases had no gene match. The CDR3 is 18 residues long. The CDR3 region is CASSQGGSSGGRTDTQYF. CDR3 nucleotides: TGCGCCAGCAGCCAAGGAGGCTCTAGCGGGGGCCGGACAGATACGCAGTATTTT.

This sequence joins TRBV4-1 and TRBJ1-3; TRBD1 matches 8 bases. Germline V lookup: CDR1 MGHRA, CDR2 YSYEKL. The J segment lost 1 base and the V segment lost 2 bases, leaving 7 bases of the junction unmatched. The CDR3 consists of 17 residues. The CDR3 is CASSQKSRTGSGNTIYF. The CDR3 nucleotides read TGCGCCAGCAGCCAAAAAAGCCGGACAGGGTCTGGAAACACCATATATTTT.

The J gene is TRBJ2-3, the V gene TRBV29-1, with 9 bases matching TRBD2. CDR1 and CDR2 (germline): SQVTM, ANQGSEA. The V segment lost 7 bases and the J segment 6 bases; nucleotides outside the gene matches: 8. The CDR3 consists of 13 residues. For the CDR3, the DNA is TGCAGCGCCCGGGGACTAGCCATGGATACGCAGTATTTT. Protein sequence: CSARGLAMDTQYF.

The chain links TRBV7-9 to TRBJ2-1; tentative D call: TRBD2 (6 bases). The CDR3 length is 15 residues. The germline V gene has CDR1 SEHNR and CDR2 FQNEAQ (reference sequence). Trimming removed 1 base at V and 8 bases at J, with 15 bases between. The CDR3 protein is CASSLGRGSGYEQFF. The CDR3 DNA reads as TGTGCCAGCAGCTTAGGGAGGGGTTCGGGTTATGAGCAGTTCTTC.